A selection of T cell receptor beta chains follows, all from one sample in a study of shared clonotypes between healthy human individuals. Repertoires were generated with immunoSEQ multiplex PCR, while TCRdb's copy carries only in-frame clones and drops some. The repertoire holds roughly 2.2 million clones, with 80% to 95% as singletons. The specimen sequenced was naive CD4+ T cells from PBMCs. All receptors derive from a man aged 18-30 years in good health. Some clones in this sample may be carry-over from other donors' samples. CDR3s include the opening cysteine and the closing phenylalanine or tryptophan. Each record gives: D gene, clone size, V gene, J gene, CDR3 DNA, CDR3 protein. A D gene is named only where the DNA matches it firmly. Part of the rows lack a size; the others show once, few, many or a class for expanded clones.

TRBD1,-,TRBV5-1,TRBJ1-4,TGCGCCAGCAGCTTGGAGGGCGGGACAGGGGTTGCGTTTTTT,CASSLEGGTGVAFF
-,-,TRBV7-9,TRBJ1-4,TGTGCCAGCAGCCCCCGAGGAGCGGGGGAGCGTGGAAAACTGTTTTTT,CASSPRGAGERGKLFF
-,-,TRBV18,TRBJ2-5,TGTGCCAGCTCACCTCAGGGCGCGGGCGAGACCCAGTACTTC,CASSPQGAGETQYF
TRBD2,-,TRBV7-3,TRBJ2-1,TGTGCCAGCCACCCCATAGCGGGGATAGAGGGGAATGAGCAGTTCTTC,CASHPIAGIEGNEQFF
-,once,TRBV27,TRBJ1-1,TGTGCCAGCAGCGAACAGGCCAACACTGAAGCTTTCTTT,CASSEQANTEAFF
-,-,TRBV2,TRBJ1-2,TGTGCCAGCAGCGAGGACGGAAACTATGGCTACACCTTC,CASSEDGNYGYTF
-,-,TRBV5-1,TRBJ2-7,TGCGCCAGCAGCTTGGATCAACAGGGTGCCTACGAGCAGTACTTC,CASSLDQQGAYEQYF
-,-,TRBV9,TRBJ2-5,TGTGCCAGCAGCGTAGGTGGGACGGGGGTAGAGACCCAGTACTTC,CASSVGGTGVETQYF
-,-,TRBV5-1,TRBJ1-3,TGCGCCAGCAGCTTGGGGGACGGTGGCTCTGGAAACACCATATATTTT,CASSLGDGGSGNTIYF
-,-,TRBV7-3,TRBJ1-1,TGTGCCAGCAGCCCACGGATTAGGGTGGACACTGAAGCTTTCTTT,CASSPRIRVDTEAFF
-,-,TRBV30,TRBJ2-7,TGTGCCTGGAGTGTATCCCAGTACGAGCAGTACTTC,CAWSVSQYEQYF
-,-,TRBV2,TRBJ2-7,TGTGCCAGCAGGGACTCAACCCACGAGCAGTACTTC,CASRDSTHEQYF
TRBD2,-,TRBV6-4,TRBJ2-1,TGTGCCAGCAGGAGGACTAGCGGGAGGGCACAGGAGCAGTTCTTC,CASRRTSGRAQEQFF
-,-,TRBV28,TRBJ1-2,TGTGCCAGCAGTTCGGGACTGGGCGACGGCTACACCTTC,CASSSGLGDGYTF
-,-,TRBV5-5,TRBJ1-3,TGTGCCAGCAGCTTGGCGATGAGCTCTGGAAACACCATATATTTT,CASSLAMSSGNTIYF
TRBD1,-,TRBV5-6,TRBJ2-1,TGTGCCAGCAGCCGGGACAGGAGTTTTTACAATGAGCAGTTCTTC,CASSRDRSFYNEQFF
-,once,TRBV5-1,TRBJ1-3,TGCGCCAGCAGCTTTACTACGTCCCCGAGCTCTGGAAACACCATATATTTT,CASSFTTSPSSGNTIYF
-,-,TRBV11-2,TRBJ1-2,TGTGCCAGCAGCTTATCAATCAGGGTTAGTGAAGGCTACACCTTC,CASSLSIRVSEGYTF
TRBD2,-,TRBV7-3,TRBJ2-1,TGTGCCAGCAGCTTCGTCGGGGGGGCCTACAATGAGCAGTTCTTC,CASSFVGGAYNEQFF
TRBD2,once,TRBV7-7,TRBJ2-3,TGTGCCAGCAGCCAAGCGGGAGGACGAGGAGATACGCAGTATTTT,CASSQAGGRGDTQYF
-,few,TRBV6-5,TRBJ1-2,TGTGCCAGCAGTTCAGGCGATTCCTATGGCTACACCTTC,CASSSGDSYGYTF
-,-,TRBV2,TRBJ1-1,TGTGCCAGCGGGGAGTACACTGAAGCTTTCTTT,CASGEYTEAFF
-,-,TRBV7-2,TRBJ2-7,TGTGCCAGCAGCTTAATAGGGTCCTACGAGCAGTACTTC,CASSLIGSYEQYF
-,-,TRBV27,TRBJ1-1,TGTGCCAGCAGTCAGCTGGGTTTGGGAGCTTTCTTT,CASSQLGLGAFF
TRBD2,once,TRBV5-4,TRBJ2-1,TGTGCCAGCAGCAAAACCGGGACTAGTCCCGGTAATGAGCAGTTCTTC,CASSKTGTSPGNEQFF
TRBD1,-,TRBV5-4,TRBJ1-1,TGTGCCAGCAGCTTCCGACAGGGAGGGACGTCGGAAGCTTTCTTT,CASSFRQGGTSEAFF
-,-,TRBV7-3,TRBJ2-5,TGTGCCAGCAGCTTAATTCGGGAAGAGACCCAGTACTTC,CASSLIREETQYF
-,-,TRBV28,TRBJ1-5,TGTGCCAGCAGCTCGGGGAGTCTCAAACACGGGCCCCAGCATTTT,CASSSGSLKHGPQHF
-,-,TRBV27,TRBJ1-1,TGTGCCAGCAGTTACTGGATGAACACTGAAGCTTTCTTT,CASSYWMNTEAFF
-,-,TRBV10-3,TRBJ1-1,TGTGCCATCGCCGAACAGAGCATGAACACTGAAGCTTTCTTT,CAIAEQSMNTEAFF
TRBD1,-,TRBV27,TRBJ2-7,TGTGCCAGCAGTTACCTCGGGACAGCCTACGAGCAGTACTTC,CASSYLGTAYEQYF
-,-,TRBV15,TRBJ2-7,TGTGCCACCAGCCGAGGGGGGGTTTACGAGCAGTACTTC,CATSRGGVYEQYF
-,-,TRBV5-1,TRBJ2-1,TGCGCCAGCAGCCTAACGGGGGGCGACTGGAATGAGCAGTTCTTC,CASSLTGGDWNEQFF
-,once,TRBV29-1,TRBJ2-5,TGCAGCGTTCGCGTGGCGGGCGACCAAGAGACCCAGTACTTC,CSVRVAGDQETQYF
-,-,TRBV5-8,TRBJ1-5,TGTGCCAGCAGCTTCCTTGTGCGAACAGGAATCAATCAGCCCCAGCATTTT,CASSFLVRTGINQPQHF
-,-,TRBV7-9,TRBJ1-1,TGTGCCAGCAGCTTAGCGTCGGGGCTGGAAACTGAAGCTTTCTTT,CASSLASGLETEAFF
TRBD2,-,TRBV11-2,TRBJ2-7,TGTGCCAGCAGCTTATCTCCGCTAGCGGTCTGGTACGAGCAGTACTTC,CASSLSPLAVWYEQYF
-,-,TRBV27,TRBJ2-1,TGTGCCAGCAGTTTATGGCCAGGCAATGAGCAGTTCTTC,CASSLWPGNEQFF
-,-,TRBV2,TRBJ2-4,TGTGCCAGCAGTGGGGCAGAGCTAGCCAAAAACATTCAGTACTTC,CASSGAELAKNIQYF
-,-,TRBV12-5,TRBJ1-2,TGTGCTAGTGGTTTACAAACAGGGTCCCTTAACTATGGCTACACCTTC,CASGLQTGSLNYGYTF
TRBD1,once,TRBV27,TRBJ1-1,TGTGCCAGCACCCCGGGGACAGGGAAAGGGAACACTGAAGCTTTCTTT,CASTPGTGKGNTEAFF
-,-,TRBV28,TRBJ2-7,TGTGCCAGCAGTTCCCGCAGGGGAAGCGAGCAGTACTTC,CASSSRRGSEQYF
-,-,TRBV19,TRBJ1-1,TGTGCCAGTAGTATTTCGAGTGTACGGTCTCAGGAAGCTTTCTTT,CASSISSVRSQEAFF
TRBD2,-,TRBV13,TRBJ2-7,TGTGCCAGCAGCTTACGCCGGATGCTAGCGGGAAGAAAGGGGGCCTACGAGCAGTACTTC,CASSLRRMLAGRKGAYEQYF
-,-,TRBV29-1,TRBJ2-7,TGCAGCGTTGGGACAGCTGACGAGCAGTACTTC,CSVGTADEQYF
TRBD1,once,TRBV28,TRBJ1-2,TGTGCCAGCAGGTTGCCCCGACAGGGGAGGTATGGCTACACCTTC,CASRLPRQGRYGYTF
-,-,TRBV5-1,TRBJ2-5,TGCGCCAGCAGCTTAATTCCCGGAGGAGAGACCCAGTACTTC,CASSLIPGGETQYF
-,-,TRBV15,TRBJ2-5,TGTGCCACCAGCAGAGCAAACAGACTCCAAGAGACCCAGTACTTC,CATSRANRLQETQYF
TRBD2,once,TRBV6-6,TRBJ2-2,TGTGCCAGCAGTTATAGGCGGGAGGCCGGGGAGCTGTTTTTT,CASSYRREAGELFF
-,-,TRBV7-6,TRBJ1-1,TGTGCCAGCAGCTCACAGGTGAACACTGAAGCTTTCTTT,CASSSQVNTEAFF
-,-,TRBV19,TRBJ2-1,TGTGCCAGTACGGACCCCTACAATGAGCAGTTCTTC,CASTDPYNEQFF